This TCR beta chain was sequenced during a study of molecular identifiers for immune sequencing clone quantification. In TCRdb, the PCR reads were re-called with MiXCR into one record per CDR3 protein. The table has about 640,000 distinct CDR3 sequences, about 20% seen once; the top ten hold roughly 0.83%. For naive CD8 T cells, sorting used the CD8+CD4-CCR7+CD45RA+ phenotype. The V and J ends lost 6 bases and 1 base, in that order; junction bases with no gene match: 9. Germline V CDR1 and CDR2: DFQATT, SNEGSKA (reference sequence). The CDR3 has 14 residues. General study points: Clones above 20 RNA copies contained over 99% of effector molecules and under 1% of naive molecules.

Notes on this clonotype: The antigen is not known. The conserved phenylalanine or tryptophan normally closing the CDR3 is absent here, so this likely arose from a read error.

The sample consisted of naive CD8+ T cells from blood, with Jurkat cell RNA spiked in. Subset specified: FACS-sorted CD8+CD4-CCR7+CD45RA+ naive T cells. The sequence derives from a human donor in good health. Some libraries in this study had Jurkat cell RNA spiked in. The rearrangement joins TRBV20-1 to TRBJ2-7; 7 bases line up with TRBD2. The CDR3 spells CSAQIRDYSYEQYL. As DNA, the CDR3 is TGCAGTGCGCAGATCCGGGACTATTCCTACGAGCAGTACCTC.